A selection of T cell receptor beta chains follows, all from one sample in a study of CD4 T cells in lung cancer. These receptors' targets are unknown. TCRdb's copy holds only in-frame clones and misses some; the assay was immunoSEQ multiplex PCR. Of over 1,000 clones in the sample, roughly 60% were seen once. Sequencing input: cultured cells derived from lung. These receptors were collected from a woman aged 60-75 years with non-small cell lung cancer. Each CDR3 is given with its conserved first and last residue. D genes are given only for firm matches. The size field is filled for only some rows; it gives once, few, many or a size class.

CDR3: CASTPGLEADTQYF; DNA: TGTGCCAGCACCCCGGGACTAGAGGCAGATACGCAGTATTTT; size: -; D: TRBD2; V: TRBV6-5; J: TRBJ2-3; length: 14
CDR3: CASSSIQGARGANVLTF; DNA: TGTGCCAGCAGCTCTATCCAGGGGGCGCGGGGGGCCAACGTCCTGACTTTC; size: -; D: TRBD1; V: TRBV7-8; J: TRBJ2-6; length: 17
CDR3: CASSLDAINSPLHF; DNA: TGTGCCAGCAGCTTAGACGCGATAAATTCACCCCTCCACTTT; size: few; D: -; V: TRBV11-2; J: TRBJ1-6; length: 14
CDR3: CASSLQTGRGTEAFF; DNA: TGTGCCAGCAGTCTCCAGACAGGGAGAGGCACTGAAGCTTTCTTT; size: -; D: TRBD1; V: TRBV6-5; J: TRBJ1-1; length: 15
CDR3: CASSLASTGKTPLHF; DNA: TGTGCCAGCAGCTTAGCCTCGACAGGGAAAACACCCCTCCACTTT; size: -; D: TRBD1; V: TRBV7-8; J: TRBJ1-6; length: 15
CDR3: CASSSGPNYEQYF; DNA: TGTGCCAGCAGCTCCGGGCCCAACTACGAGCAGTACTTC; size: few; D: -; V: TRBV7-6; J: TRBJ2-7; length: 13
CDR3: CASSVQIPGGIQYF; DNA: TGTGCCAGCAGCGTCCAAATCCCGGGGGGCATTCAGTACTTC; size: medium-sized; D: TRBD2; V: TRBV7-2; J: TRBJ2-4; length: 14
CDR3: CASSEVGGGAPLVTQYF; DNA: TGTGCCAGCAGTGAAGTTGGCGGGGGGGCCCCGCTTGTTACGCAGTATTTT; size: medium-sized; D: TRBD2; V: TRBV6-1; J: TRBJ2-3; length: 17
CDR3: CASSVGRVTLNYGYTF; DNA: TGTGCCAGCAGTGTTGGACGGGTGACATTAAACTATGGCTACACCTTC; size: -; D: -; V: TRBV6-1; J: TRBJ1-2; length: 16
CDR3: CASSEWSAYGYTF; DNA: TGTGCCAGCAGTGAATGGTCAGCCTATGGCTACACCTTC; size: few; D: -; V: TRBV10-3; J: TRBJ1-2; length: 13
CDR3: CASSLVTAGVETQYF; DNA: TGCGCCAGCAGCTTGGTTACTGCTGGGGTGGAGACCCAGTACTTC; size: -; D: -; V: TRBV5-1; J: TRBJ2-5; length: 15
CDR3: CASSYSNSNYGYTF; DNA: TGTGCCAGCAGTTACTCGAACAGTAACTATGGCTACACCTTC; size: -; D: -; V: TRBV6-5; J: TRBJ1-2; length: 14
CDR3: CASSSLGVTTNEKLFF; DNA: TGTGCCAGCAGCTCCCTTGGCGTTACAACTAATGAAAAACTGTTTTTT; size: few; D: -; V: TRBV7-9; J: TRBJ1-4; length: 16
CDR3: CASSPGQGVAPSYNEQFF; DNA: TGTGCCAGCAGCCCGGGACAGGGTGTCGCCCCCTCCTACAATGAGCAGTTCTTC; size: large; D: TRBD1; V: TRBV7-9; J: TRBJ2-1; length: 18
CDR3: CASSLTGAGDQPQHF; DNA: TGTGCCAGCAGCTTGACAGGGGCGGGCGATCAGCCCCAGCATTTT; size: -; D: TRBD1; V: TRBV7-9; J: TRBJ1-5; length: 15
CDR3: CASSSQPAGSNTEAFF; DNA: TGTGCCAGCAGCTCCCAGCCGGCAGGGTCAAACACTGAAGCTTTCTTT; size: -; D: -; V: TRBV7-3; J: TRBJ1-1; length: 16
CDR3: CASSSLGLTGTEAFF; DNA: TGTGCCAGCAGTTCGCTAGGGTTAACTGGGACTGAAGCTTTCTTT; size: -; D: -; V: TRBV6-5; J: TRBJ1-1; length: 15
CDR3: CASSLGAGAYNEQFF; DNA: TGTGCCAGCAGCTTAGGAGCGGGGGCCTACAATGAGCAGTTCTTC; size: -; D: TRBD2; V: TRBV7-9; J: TRBJ2-1; length: 15
CDR3: CASRGPGQGLDTQYF; DNA: TGTGCCAGCAGGGGGCCGGGACAGGGACTCGATACGCAGTATTTT; size: -; D: TRBD1; V: TRBV6-6; J: TRBJ2-3; length: 15
CDR3: CASTDGTAYNSPLHF; DNA: TGTGCCAGCACCGATGGGACAGCCTATAATTCACCCCTCCACTTT; size: few; D: TRBD1; V: TRBV6-1; J: TRBJ1-6; length: 15
CDR3: CASSTQGTDYGYTF; DNA: TGTGCCAGCAGCACACAGGGGACTGACTATGGCTACACCTTC; size: -; D: TRBD1; V: TRBV13; J: TRBJ1-2; length: 14
CDR3: CASSQTRGAPRNF; DNA: TGCGCCAGCAGCCAGACACGGGGGGCCCCCAGGAACTTC; size: -; D: -; V: TRBV13; J: TRBJ2-7; length: 13
CDR3: CASSLTGGGGYGYTF; DNA: TGTGCCAGCAGCTTAACCGGGGGCGGGGGCTATGGCTACACCTTC; size: -; D: -; V: TRBV7-3; J: TRBJ1-2; length: 15
CDR3: CASSLDQGFHEQFF; DNA: TGTGCCAGCAGCTTAGATCAGGGTTTCCATGAGCAGTTCTTC; size: once; D: -; V: TRBV11-2; J: TRBJ2-1; length: 14
CDR3: CASSPLAGSTDTQYF; DNA: TGCGCCAGCAGCCCCTTAGCGGGGAGCACAGATACGCAGTATTTT; size: -; D: TRBD2; V: TRBV5-1; J: TRBJ2-3; length: 15
CDR3: CASSPTAGRSTYGYTF; DNA: TGTGCCAGCAGTCCCACCGCGGGACGGTCGACCTATGGCTACACCTTC; size: -; D: -; V: TRBV28; J: TRBJ1-2; length: 16
CDR3: CASSPQGAPFSHTIYF; DNA: TGTGCCAGCAGCCCCCAAGGCGCACCCTTTTCCCACACCATATATTTT; size: few; D: -; V: TRBV7-8; J: TRBJ1-3; length: 16
CDR3: CAAISTDTQYF; DNA: TGTGCCGCTATCAGCACAGATACGCAGTATTTT; size: few; D: -; V: TRBV27; J: TRBJ2-3; length: 11
CDR3: CASSLLGRGGFYEQYF; DNA: TGTGCCAGCAGTTTATTGGGGCGGGGGGGCTTCTACGAGCAGTACTTC; size: -; D: TRBD2; V: TRBV28; J: TRBJ2-7; length: 16
CDR3: CASSQTGREAFF; DNA: TGCGCCAGCAGCCAAACCGGCCGTGAAGCTTTCTTT; size: -; D: -; V: TRBV4-3; J: TRBJ1-1; length: 12
CDR3: CASSPTGEHYGYTF; DNA: TGTGCCAGCAGCCCTACAGGGGAACACTATGGCTACACCTTC; size: medium-sized; D: TRBD1; V: TRBV7-9; J: TRBJ1-2; length: 14
CDR3: CASSPTTGRTEAFF; DNA: TGTGCCAGCAGCCCAACGACAGGGCGCACTGAAGCTTTCTTT; size: few; D: TRBD1; V: TRBV7-9; J: TRBJ1-1; length: 14
CDR3: CASSLSRAGGEAFF; DNA: TGTGCCAGCAGCTTAAGTCGGGCAGGGGGCGAAGCTTTCTTT; size: -; D: TRBD1; V: TRBV7-3; J: TRBJ1-1; length: 14
CDR3: CASSLRIGELFF; DNA: TGTGCCAGCAGCTTACGGATCGGGGAGCTGTTTTTT; size: few; D: -; V: TRBV13; J: TRBJ2-2; length: 12
CDR3: CASSLDPGQETQYF; DNA: TGTGCCAGCAGCTTAGATCCGGGCCAAGAGACCCAGTACTTC; size: -; D: -; V: TRBV11-2; J: TRBJ2-5; length: 14
CDR3: CASSLGQNSPLHF; DNA: TGCGCCAGCAGCTTGGGACAGAATTCACCCCTCCACTTT; size: -; D: -; V: TRBV5-1; J: TRBJ1-6; length: 13
CDR3: CASSTRDTDTQYF; DNA: TGTGCCAGTAGCACTAGAGACACAGATACGCAGTATTTT; size: once; D: -; V: TRBV19; J: TRBJ2-3; length: 13
CDR3: CASSLEETQYF; DNA: TGTGCCAGCAGCTTAGAAGAGACCCAGTACTTC; size: -; D: -; V: TRBV11-3; J: TRBJ2-5; length: 11
CDR3: CASSRLGGSGYTF; DNA: TGTGCCAGCAGCCGCCTAGGGGGATCCGGCTACACCTTC; size: -; D: -; V: TRBV18; J: TRBJ1-2; length: 13
CDR3: CASRFDSRYGYTF; DNA: TGTGCCAGCAGATTCGACAGTAGGTATGGCTACACCTTC; size: -; D: -; V: TRBV5-6; J: TRBJ1-2; length: 13
CDR3: CASSDNRARMGANEKLFF; DNA: TGTGCCAGCAGTGATAATAGGGCCCGAATGGGGGCTAATGAAAAACTGTTTTTT; size: -; D: -; V: TRBV2; J: TRBJ1-4; length: 18
CDR3: CASRQLAGGLQITGELFF; DNA: TGTGCCAGCAGGCAACTAGCGGGGGGGCTTCAGATCACCGGGGAGCTGTTTTTT; size: once; D: TRBD2; V: TRBV7-2; J: TRBJ2-2; length: 18
CDR3: CASSFRTEDANYGYTF; DNA: TGTGCCAGCAGCTTTAGGACCGAAGATGCTAACTATGGCTACACCTTC; size: -; D: -; V: TRBV28; J: TRBJ1-2; length: 16